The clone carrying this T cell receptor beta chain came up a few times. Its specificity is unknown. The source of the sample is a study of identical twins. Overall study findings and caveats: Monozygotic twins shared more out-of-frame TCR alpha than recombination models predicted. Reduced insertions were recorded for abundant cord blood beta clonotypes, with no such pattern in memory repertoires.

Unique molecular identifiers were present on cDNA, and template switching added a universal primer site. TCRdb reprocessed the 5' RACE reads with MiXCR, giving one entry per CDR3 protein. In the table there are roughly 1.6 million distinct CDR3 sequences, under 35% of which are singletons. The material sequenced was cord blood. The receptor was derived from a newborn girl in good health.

CDR3 coding DNA: TGTGCCATCAGCGCAAGCGGGAGGGTCCTCTACGAGCAGTACTTC. It is translated as CAISASGRVLYEQYF. The chain links TRBV10-3 to TRBJ2-7, with TRBD2 matching 10 bases. Trimming at V came to 6 bases and at J to 3 bases, leaving 8 bases not matched to a gene. There are 15 residues in the CDR3. Germline CDR1 is ENHRY and CDR2 is SYGVKD.